The sequence of this T cell receptor beta chain was determined in a study of regulatory T cells in long-lasting Graves disease. Time point: newly diagnosed GD, antithyroid drugs for less than 3 months. RNA isolated from PBMCs was used to make the TCR library. Construction of the TCR beta libraries employed iRepertoire HTBI primers in conjunction with Arm-PCR of CDR3 regions. TCRdb re-called the multiplex PCR reads through MiXCR, storing one row per CDR3 protein. The data show over 500,000 distinct CDR3 sequences, more than 15% seen once. This clonotype has a handful of counts. These data were also reused for a study on T cells in Graves' hyperthyroidism and ophthalmopathy.

This specimen consisted of peripheral blood mononuclear cells (PBMCs), obtained at new diagnosis, from a patient treated with antithyroid drugs. This receptor was obtained from a man between 18 and 35 years old with Graves disease.

CDR3 DNA sequence: TGTGCCAGCAGTCCGAACTCCCCAGGGGGGGGCTACACCTTC. Translating gives CASSPNSPGGGYTF. This chain connects TRBV6-1 to TRBJ1-2; 7 bases agree with TRBD1. The CDR3 contains 14 residues. V shed 5 bases and J 8 bases; nucleotides not matched to a gene: 11. Germline loops: CDR1 MNHNS, CDR2 SASEGT.